This T cell receptor beta chain was captured by sequencing in a study of blood T cell repertoires in COVID-19. Across the study: Specimens from acute and convalescent COVID-19 originated in the United States, Italy and Spain.

Looked up from germline, CDR1 is MNHEY and CDR2 is SVGEGT. The trim removed 6 bases at V and 1 base at J, leaving 7 bases unmatched. The CDR3 sequence is 17 residues long. Profiling relied on immunoSEQ multiplex PCR, and the TCRdb table lists in-frame clones only, not all of them. The sample has about 150,000 clones; under 90% are singletons. The genes are TRBV6-2 or TRBV6-3 and TRBJ2-7, with 15 bases fitting TRBD2. The sequenced sample consisted of peripheral blood. The receptor was isolated from a woman older than 75 with acute or convalescent COVID-19. The CDR3 nucleotides are TGTGCCAGCAGCCTGGGACTAGCGGGGGGAACTTCCTACGAGCAGTACTTC. Its protein product is CASSLGLAGGTSYEQYF.